Detailed here is one TCR beta chain. Its antigen is not known. TCRdb's table, derived via immunoSEQ multiplex PCR, lists solely in-frame clones and lacks some. The data hold 65,000 to 90,000 clones, with just under 95% observed a single time. This entry belongs to a study of lymphopenia after photon versus proton radiotherapy. Broader study findings: Post-nadir TCR diversity decline inversely tracked overall survival among those who died. Post-nadir diversity loss with photons came from oligoclonal expansion, particularly CD8+ Temra cells. Under photons, naive T cells and diversity fell while effector/memory populations rose.

The V and J ends lost 4 bases and 4 bases, in that order; junction bases with no gene match: 3. CDR1 is MGHRA, CDR2 YSYEKL, per germline. The CDR3 is 15 residues long. The rearrangement links TRBV4-1 to TRBJ2-3, with TRBD2 matching over 12 bases. The sample consisted of peripheral blood, taken from a patient treated with photon-based radiotherapy. The receptor was derived from a woman aged 35 to 49 with cholangiocarcinoma. As DNA, the CDR3 is TGCGCCAGCAGCCCCCTAGCGGGGGGGCCAGATACGCAGTATTTT. It specifies CASSPLAGGPDTQYF.